The rows below give T cell receptor beta chains drawn from one sample of a study of T cell repertoires in cytomegalovirus infection. Each CDR3 protein gets one entry after TCRdb re-called the reads with MiXCR. The sample has about 570,000 distinct CDR3 sequences, almost 40% seen once. These receptors' antigens are unknown. The sample in question was cultured PBMCs, obtained from culture after CMV antigen stimulation. The receptor set was obtained from a human donor in good health (CMV status not recorded). Some clones in this sample may be carry-over from other donors' samples. Each CDR3 is given with its conserved first and last residue. The D gene is left open where the match is weak. Only part of the rows carry a size: once, few, many, or a class if the clone is expanded.

D	size	J	V	DNA	CDR3
.	few	TRBJ1-1	TRBV5-1	TGCGCCAGCAGCTTGGGCCGTGGGAGGGAAGCTTTCTTT	CASSLGRGREAFF
.	.	TRBJ2-5	TRBV20-1	TGCAGTGCTAGAGACAGGGATCAGACCCAGTACTTC	CSARDRDQTQYF
.	.	TRBJ2-6	TRBV19	TGTGCCAGTAAGCCTGGGGCCAACGTCCTGACTTTC	CASKPGANVLTF
TRBD2	.	TRBJ2-7	TRBV20-1	TGCAGTGCTACCACGACTAGCGGGAGCTACGAGCAGTACTTC	CSATTTSGSYEQYF
TRBD1	once	TRBJ2-7	TRBV4-1	TGCGCCAGCAGCCAACCGCGACAGGGCACAGACTACGAGCAGTACTTC	CASSQPRQGTDYEQYF
.	.	TRBJ1-4	TRBV7-9	TGTGCCAGCAGCTTCGGGCCCCGGGCTAATGAAAAACTGTTTTTT	CASSFGPRANEKLFF
.	few	TRBJ2-7	TRBV12-3/TRBV12-4	TGTGCCAGCAGTTTCGGCGGGGGCCGGTACGAGCAGTACTTC	CASSFGGGRYEQYF
.	.	TRBJ2-5	TRBV28	TGTGCCAGCAGTCCGCGACAGATGGGACAAGAGACCCAGTACTTC	CASSPRQMGQETQYF
.	few	TRBJ1-6	TRBV19	TGTGCCAGTAGTACTACCCGGGGGTCTCGCCCCAATTCACCCCTCCACTTT	CASSTTRGSRPNSPLHF
.	few	TRBJ1-1	TRBV7-9	TGTGCCAGCAGCTTTACCCAGGACACTGAAGCTTTCTTT	CASSFTQDTEAFF
.	.	TRBJ2-1	TRBV7-8	TGTGCCAGCAACACCTCTCCAGTGGGATACAATGAGCAGTTCTTC	CASNTSPVGYNEQFF
.	.	TRBJ2-7	TRBV5-1	TGCGCCAGCAGCTTGGATGGCAGCGGTTTTTACGAGCAGTACTTC	CASSLDGSGFYEQYF
TRBD2	few	TRBJ2-3	TRBV27	TGTGCCAGCAGTTTCGGACTAGCGGGAGAAAATACGCAGTATTTT	CASSFGLAGENTQYF
.	.	TRBJ1-5	TRBV27	TGTGCCAGTAGCCCGATGCCCTACCAGCCCCAGCATTTT	CASSPMPYQPQHF
.	few	TRBJ2-2	TRBV11-3	TGTGCCAGCAGTTATGAAGCCGGGGAGCTGTTTTTT	CASSYEAGELFF
.	few	TRBJ1-3	TRBV20-1	TGCAGTGCTAGCCGACTTTGGCAGGTGGATTCTGGAAACACCATATATTTT	CSASRLWQVDSGNTIYF
.	few	TRBJ2-7	TRBV7-2	TGTGCCAGCAGCTTAGGTCCCTCTGGGGGGTTTTACGAGCAGTACTTC	CASSLGPSGGFYEQYF
.	.	TRBJ1-5	TRBV24-1	TGTGCCACCAGTGATGCCGGGGACATCGATCAGCCCCAGCATTTT	CATSDAGDIDQPQHF
.	once	TRBJ2-5	TRBV5-1	TGCGCCAGCAGCCGGATGTGGGGACGGGAGACCCAGTACTTC	CASSRMWGRETQYF
.	.	TRBJ1-1	TRBV7-2	TGTGCCAGCAGCTTCTACAGGGCACTGGACACTGAAGCTTTCTTT	CASSFYRALDTEAFF
TRBD1	few	TRBJ2-3	TRBV7-9	TGTGCCAGCTCACAGGGGGGCGGAACAGATACGCAGTATTTT	CASSQGGGTDTQYF
.	few	TRBJ2-7	TRBV7-2	TGTGCCAGCAGCTCTCAGCGTAGCTCCTACGAGCAGTACTTC	CASSSQRSSYEQYF
.	.	TRBJ2-3	TRBV20-1	TGCAGTGGTTGGTGGACTAGCACAGATACGCAGTATTTT	CSGWWTSTDTQYF
.	.	TRBJ1-1	TRBV3-1	TGTGCCAGCAGCCAAGTGGGGGAAGCTTTCTTT	CASSQVGEAFF
.	.	TRBJ1-1	TRBV6-2/TRBV6-3	TGTGCCAGCAGTTACTCCCCGGCAGGGTGGAGGACTGAAGCTTTCTTT	CASSYSPAGWRTEAFF
TRBD2	many	TRBJ2-5	TRBV7-8	TGTGCCAGCAGCTTACCTCGACTAGCGGCCCGAGAGACCCAGTACTTC	CASSLPRLAARETQYF
.	.	TRBJ2-3	TRBV7-2	TGTGCCAGCAGCATCGTGGGGGTCACAGATACGCAGTATTTT	CASSIVGVTDTQYF
.	.	TRBJ2-1	TRBV5-6	TGTGCCAGCAGCACCTGGTTCTCTGAGAGTGAGCAGTTCTTC	CASSTWFSESEQFF
.	once	TRBJ2-5	TRBV6-6	TGTGCCAGTCAACCTTTACAAGGCCAAGAGACCCAGTACTTC	CASQPLQGQETQYF
TRBD2	few	TRBJ2-2	TRBV28	TGTGCCAGCAGCACTAGCGGGAGATCCGGGGAGCTGTTTTTT	CASSTSGRSGELFF
TRBD1	few	TRBJ1-5	TRBV7-2	TGTGCCAGCAGCATATCAGGGGGGATGAATCAGCCCCAGCATTTT	CASSISGGMNQPQHF
.	.	TRBJ1-2	TRBV20-1	TGCAGTGCTAGTAGTACCCAGGGAGGTGGCTACACCTTC	CSASSTQGGGYTF
TRBD1	few	TRBJ2-2	TRBV24-1	TGTGCCACCAGTGATCCAAGACAGGGGGCCACCGGGGAGCTGTTTTTT	CATSDPRQGATGELFF
TRBD1	.	TRBJ2-7	TRBV6-2/TRBV6-3	TGTGCCAGCAGTTACCAGACAGGGACCCTCTACGAGCAGTACTTC	CASSYQTGTLYEQYF